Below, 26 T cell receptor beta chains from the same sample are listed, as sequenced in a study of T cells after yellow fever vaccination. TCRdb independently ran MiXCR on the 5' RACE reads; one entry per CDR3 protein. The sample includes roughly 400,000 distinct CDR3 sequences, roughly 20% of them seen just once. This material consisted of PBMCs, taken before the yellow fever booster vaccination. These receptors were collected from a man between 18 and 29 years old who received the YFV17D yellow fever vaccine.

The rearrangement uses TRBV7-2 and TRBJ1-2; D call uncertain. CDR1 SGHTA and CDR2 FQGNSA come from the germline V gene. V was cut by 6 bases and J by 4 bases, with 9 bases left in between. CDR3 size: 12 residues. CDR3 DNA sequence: TGTGCCAGCAGATTGGACCCCTATGGCTACACCTTC. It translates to CASRLDPYGYTF.

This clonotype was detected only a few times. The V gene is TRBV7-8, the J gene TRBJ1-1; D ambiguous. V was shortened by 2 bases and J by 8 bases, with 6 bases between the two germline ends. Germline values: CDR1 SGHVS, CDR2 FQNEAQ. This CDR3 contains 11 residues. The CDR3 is CASSLSAEAFF. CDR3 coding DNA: TGTGCCAGCAGCTTAAGCGCGGAAGCTTTCTTT.

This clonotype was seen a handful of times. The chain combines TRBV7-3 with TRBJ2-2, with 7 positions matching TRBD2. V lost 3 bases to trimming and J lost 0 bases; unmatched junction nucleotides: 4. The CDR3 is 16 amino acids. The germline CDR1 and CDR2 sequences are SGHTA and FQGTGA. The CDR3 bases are TGTGCCAGCAGCTTGTCTAGCGGAACGAACACCGGGGAGCTGTTTTTT. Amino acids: CASSLSSGTNTGELFF.

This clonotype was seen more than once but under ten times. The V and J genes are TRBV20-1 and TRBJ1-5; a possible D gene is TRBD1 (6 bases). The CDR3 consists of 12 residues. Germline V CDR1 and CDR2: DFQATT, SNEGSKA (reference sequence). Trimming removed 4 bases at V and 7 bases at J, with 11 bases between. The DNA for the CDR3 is TGCAGTGCTATCCGGGGGGGCCAGCCCCAGCATTTT. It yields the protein CSAIRGGQPQHF.

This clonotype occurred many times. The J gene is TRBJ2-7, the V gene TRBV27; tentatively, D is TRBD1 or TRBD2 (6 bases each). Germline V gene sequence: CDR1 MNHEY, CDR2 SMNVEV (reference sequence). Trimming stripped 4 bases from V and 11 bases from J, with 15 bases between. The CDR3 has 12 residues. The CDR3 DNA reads TGTGCCAGCAGTTCCCTTGGGGGGCGCGAGTACTTC. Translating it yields CASSSLGGREYF.

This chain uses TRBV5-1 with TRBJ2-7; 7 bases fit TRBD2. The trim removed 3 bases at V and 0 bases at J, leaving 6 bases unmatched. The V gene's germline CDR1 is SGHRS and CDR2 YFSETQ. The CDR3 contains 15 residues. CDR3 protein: CASSSWGGVSYEQYF. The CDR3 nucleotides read TGCGCCAGCAGCTCCTGGGGAGGGGTCTCCTACGAGCAGTACTTC.

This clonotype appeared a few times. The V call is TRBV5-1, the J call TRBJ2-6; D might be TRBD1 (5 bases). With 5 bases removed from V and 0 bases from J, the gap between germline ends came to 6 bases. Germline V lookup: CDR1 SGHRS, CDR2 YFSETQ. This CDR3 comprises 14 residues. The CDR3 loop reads CASRQVSGANVLTF. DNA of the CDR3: TGCGCCAGCAGACAGGTCTCTGGGGCCAACGTCCTGACTTTC.

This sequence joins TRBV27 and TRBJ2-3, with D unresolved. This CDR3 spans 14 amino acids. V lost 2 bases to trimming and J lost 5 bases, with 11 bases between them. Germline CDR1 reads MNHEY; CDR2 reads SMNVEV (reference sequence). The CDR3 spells CASSLVMGVDTQYF. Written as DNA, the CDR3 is TGTGCCAGCAGTTTAGTGATGGGCGTAGATACGCAGTATTTT.

CDR3 sequence: CASSPSGTEIYEQYF. DNA for the CDR3: TGCGCCAGCAGCCCGAGTGGGACAGAAATCTACGAGCAGTACTTC. This chain uses TRBV5-1 with TRBJ2-7; TRBD1 aligns across 7 bases. V gave up 4 bases and J gave up 3 bases; unmatched junction bases: 10. CDR1 and CDR2 (germline): SGHRS, YFSETQ. The CDR3 is made up of 15 amino acids.

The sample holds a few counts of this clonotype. The CDR3 nucleotides read TGTGCCAGTAGTATAGATCTATGGGACAGCTACGAGCAGTACTTC. Its protein product is CASSIDLWDSYEQYF. The chain carries TRBV19 and TRBJ2-7; 7 nucleotides agree with TRBD1. V dropped 0 bases and J dropped 3; count of bases not matched to a gene: 5. Germline CDR1 is LNHDA and CDR2 is SQIVND (reference sequence). This CDR3 spans 15 amino acids.

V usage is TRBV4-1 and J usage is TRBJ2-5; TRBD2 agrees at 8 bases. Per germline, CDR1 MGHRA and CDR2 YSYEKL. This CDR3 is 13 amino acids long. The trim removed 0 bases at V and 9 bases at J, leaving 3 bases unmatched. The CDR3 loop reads CASSQERGVAQYF. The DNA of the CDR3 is TGCGCCAGCAGCCAAGAGCGGGGGGTGGCCCAGTACTTC.

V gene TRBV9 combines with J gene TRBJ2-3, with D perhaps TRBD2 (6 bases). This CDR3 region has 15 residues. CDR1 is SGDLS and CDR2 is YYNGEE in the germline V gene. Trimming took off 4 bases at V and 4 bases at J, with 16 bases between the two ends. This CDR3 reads CASSLDGGGADTQYF. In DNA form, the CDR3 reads TGTGCCAGCAGCCTCGACGGGGGAGGCGCAGATACGCAGTATTTT.

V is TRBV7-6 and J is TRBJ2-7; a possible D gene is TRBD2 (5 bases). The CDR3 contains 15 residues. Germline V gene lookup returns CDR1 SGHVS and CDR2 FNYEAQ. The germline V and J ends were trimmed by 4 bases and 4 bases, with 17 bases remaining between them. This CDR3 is CASSSATGLEYEQYV. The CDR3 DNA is TGTGCCAGCAGCTCGGCGACGGGATTAGAATACGAGCAGTACGTC.

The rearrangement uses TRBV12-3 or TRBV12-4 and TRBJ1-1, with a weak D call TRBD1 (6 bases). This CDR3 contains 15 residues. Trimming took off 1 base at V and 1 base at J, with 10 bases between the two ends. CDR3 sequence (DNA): TGTGCCAGCAGTTTAGAGGGGGGGCAGAACACTGAAGCTTTCTTT. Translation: CASSLEGGQNTEAFF.

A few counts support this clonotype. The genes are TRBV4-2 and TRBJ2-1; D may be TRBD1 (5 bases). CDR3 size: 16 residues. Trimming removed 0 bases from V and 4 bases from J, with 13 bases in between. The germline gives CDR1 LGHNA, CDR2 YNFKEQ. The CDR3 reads CASSQEVGPPYNEQFF. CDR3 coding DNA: TGTGCCAGCAGCCAAGAAGTGGGGCCGCCATACAATGAGCAGTTCTTC.

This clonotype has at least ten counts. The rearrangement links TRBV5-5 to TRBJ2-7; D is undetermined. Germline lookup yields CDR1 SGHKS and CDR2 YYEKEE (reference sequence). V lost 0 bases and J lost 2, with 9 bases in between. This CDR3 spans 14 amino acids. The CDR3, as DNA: TGTGCCAGCAGCTTGGGTGGGTTCGCCTACGAGCAGTACGTC. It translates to CASSLGGFAYEQYV.

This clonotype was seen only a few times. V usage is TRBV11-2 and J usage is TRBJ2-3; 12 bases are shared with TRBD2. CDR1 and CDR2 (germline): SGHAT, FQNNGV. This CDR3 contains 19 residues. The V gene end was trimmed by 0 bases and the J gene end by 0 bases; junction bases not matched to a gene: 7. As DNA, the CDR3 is TGTGCCAGCAGCTTAGATCTAGCGGGGGGGGAGATTAGCACAGATACGCAGTATTTT. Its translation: CASSLDLAGGEISTDTQYF.

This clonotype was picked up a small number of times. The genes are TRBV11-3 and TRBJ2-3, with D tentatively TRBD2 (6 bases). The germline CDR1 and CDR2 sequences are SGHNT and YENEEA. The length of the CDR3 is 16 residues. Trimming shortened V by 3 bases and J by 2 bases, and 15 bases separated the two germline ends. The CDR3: CASSFLGGVVTDTQYF. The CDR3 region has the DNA TGTGCCAGCAGCTTCCTCGGCGGGGTGGTCACAGATACGCAGTATTTT.

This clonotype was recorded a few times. For the CDR3, the DNA is TGTGCCAGCAGTTCCGGGCTAGCGGGGCCCAATGAGCAGTTCTTC. The encoded protein is CASSSGLAGPNEQFF. The V call is TRBV12-3 or TRBV12-4, the J call TRBJ2-1; TRBD2 aligns across 9 bases. This CDR3 comprises 15 residues. V shed 4 bases and J 6 bases; nucleotides not matched to a gene: 7.

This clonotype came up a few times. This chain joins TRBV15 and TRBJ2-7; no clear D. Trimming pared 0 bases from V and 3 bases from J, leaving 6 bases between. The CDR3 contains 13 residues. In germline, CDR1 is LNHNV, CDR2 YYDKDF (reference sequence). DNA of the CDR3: TGTGCCACCAGCAGAGATCCCATCTACGAGCAGTACTTC. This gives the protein CATSRDPIYEQYF.

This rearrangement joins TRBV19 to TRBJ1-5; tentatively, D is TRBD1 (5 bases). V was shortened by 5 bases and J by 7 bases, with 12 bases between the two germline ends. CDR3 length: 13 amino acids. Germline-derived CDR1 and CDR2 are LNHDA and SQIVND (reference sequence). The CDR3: CASSGARGQPQHF. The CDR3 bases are TGTGCCAGTAGTGGGGCACGAGGACAGCCCCAGCATTTT.

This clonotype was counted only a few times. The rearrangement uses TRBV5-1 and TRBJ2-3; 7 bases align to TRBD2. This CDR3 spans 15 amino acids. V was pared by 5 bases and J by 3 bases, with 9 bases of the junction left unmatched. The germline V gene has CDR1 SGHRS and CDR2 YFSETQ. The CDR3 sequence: CASSLIGRVTDTQYF. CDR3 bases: TGCGCCAGCAGTCTGATAGGGAGGGTGACAGATACGCAGTATTTT. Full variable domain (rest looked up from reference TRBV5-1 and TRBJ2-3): KAGVTQTPRYLIKTRGQQVTLSCSPISGHRSVSWYQQTPGQGLQFLFEYFSETQRNKGNFPGRFSGRQFSNSRSEMNVSTLELGDSALYLCASSLIGRVTDTQYFGPGTRLTVL.

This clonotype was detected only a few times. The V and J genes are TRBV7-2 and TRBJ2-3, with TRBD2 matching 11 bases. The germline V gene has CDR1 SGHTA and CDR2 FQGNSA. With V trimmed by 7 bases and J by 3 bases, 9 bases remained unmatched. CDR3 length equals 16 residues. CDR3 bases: TGTGCCAGCAACAAACTCGGGACTAGCGGAACAGATACGCAGTATTTT. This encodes CASNKLGTSGTDTQYF.

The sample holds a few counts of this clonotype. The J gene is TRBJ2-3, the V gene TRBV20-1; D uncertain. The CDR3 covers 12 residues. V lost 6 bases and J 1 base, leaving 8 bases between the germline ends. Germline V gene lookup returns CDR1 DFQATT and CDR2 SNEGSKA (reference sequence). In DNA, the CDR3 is TGCAGTGCGAGAAGCGGCACAGATACGCAGTATTTT. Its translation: CSARSGTDTQYF.

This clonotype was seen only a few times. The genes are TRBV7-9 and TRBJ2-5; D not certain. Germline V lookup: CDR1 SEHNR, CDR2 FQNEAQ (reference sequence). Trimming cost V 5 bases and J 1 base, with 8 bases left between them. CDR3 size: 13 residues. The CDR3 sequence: CASSKGIQETQYF. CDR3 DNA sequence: TGTGCCAGCAGCAAAGGGATCCAAGAGACCCAGTACTTC.

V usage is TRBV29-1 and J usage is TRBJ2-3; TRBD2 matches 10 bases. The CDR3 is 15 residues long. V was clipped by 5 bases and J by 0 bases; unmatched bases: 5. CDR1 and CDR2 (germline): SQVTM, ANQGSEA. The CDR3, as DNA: TGCAGCGTTCAGCGGGGGGGCCCGAGCACAGATACGCAGTATTTT. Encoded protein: CSVQRGGPSTDTQYF.